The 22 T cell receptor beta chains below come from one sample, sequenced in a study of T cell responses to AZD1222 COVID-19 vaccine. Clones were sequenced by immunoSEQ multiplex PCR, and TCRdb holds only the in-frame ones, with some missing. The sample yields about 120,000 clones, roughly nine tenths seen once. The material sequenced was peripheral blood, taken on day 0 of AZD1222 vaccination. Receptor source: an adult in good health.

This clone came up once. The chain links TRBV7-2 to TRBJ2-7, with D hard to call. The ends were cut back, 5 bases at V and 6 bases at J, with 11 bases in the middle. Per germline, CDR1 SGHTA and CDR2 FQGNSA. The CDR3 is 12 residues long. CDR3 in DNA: TGTGCCAGCAGCCCAATGCATCGCGAGCAGTACTTC. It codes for CASSPMHREQYF.

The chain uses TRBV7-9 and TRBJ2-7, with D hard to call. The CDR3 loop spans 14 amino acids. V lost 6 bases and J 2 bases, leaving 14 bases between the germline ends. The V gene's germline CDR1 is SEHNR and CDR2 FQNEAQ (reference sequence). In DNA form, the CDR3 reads TGTGCCAGCAGTCGATCATTGCACCCCTACGAGCAGTACTTC. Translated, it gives CASSRSLHPYEQYF. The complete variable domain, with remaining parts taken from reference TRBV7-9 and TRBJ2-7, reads DTGVSQNPRHKITKRGQNVTFRCDPISEHNRLYWYRQTLGQGPEFLTYFQNEAQLEKSRLLSDRFSAERPKGSFSTLEIQRTEQGDSAMYLCASSRSLHPYEQYFGPGTRLTVT.

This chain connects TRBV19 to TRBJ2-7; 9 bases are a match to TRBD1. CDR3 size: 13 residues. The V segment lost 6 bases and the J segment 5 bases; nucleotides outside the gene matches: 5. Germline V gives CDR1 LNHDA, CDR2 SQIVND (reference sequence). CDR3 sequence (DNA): TGTGCCAGTAGGAGGACAGGGGACCACGAGCAGTACTTC. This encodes CASRRTGDHEQYF. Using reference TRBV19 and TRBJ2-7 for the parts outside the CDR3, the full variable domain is DGGITQSPKYLFRKEGQNVTLSCEQNLNHDAMYWYRQDPGQGLRLIYYSQIVNDFQKGDIAEGYSVSREKKESFPLTVTSAQKNPTAFYLCASRRTGDHEQYFGPGTRLTVT.

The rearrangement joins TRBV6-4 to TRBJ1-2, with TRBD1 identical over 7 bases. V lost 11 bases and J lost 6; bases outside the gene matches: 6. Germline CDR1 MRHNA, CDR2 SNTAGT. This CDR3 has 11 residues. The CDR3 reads CAGQGEDGYTF. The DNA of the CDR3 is TGTGCCGGGCAGGGGGAGGATGGCTACACCTTC.

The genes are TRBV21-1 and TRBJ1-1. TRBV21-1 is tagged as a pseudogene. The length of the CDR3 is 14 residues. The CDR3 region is CASSKRKDNTEAFF. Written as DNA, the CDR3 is TGTGCCAGCAGCAAAAGGAAGGATAACACTGAAGCTTTCTTT.

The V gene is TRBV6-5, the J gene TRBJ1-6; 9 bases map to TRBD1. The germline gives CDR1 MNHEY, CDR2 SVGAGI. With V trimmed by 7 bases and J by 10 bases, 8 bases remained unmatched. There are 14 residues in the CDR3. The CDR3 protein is CASTSTGGTSPLHF. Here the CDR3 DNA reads TGTGCCAGCACCTCGACAGGGGGTACATCACCCCTCCACTTT.

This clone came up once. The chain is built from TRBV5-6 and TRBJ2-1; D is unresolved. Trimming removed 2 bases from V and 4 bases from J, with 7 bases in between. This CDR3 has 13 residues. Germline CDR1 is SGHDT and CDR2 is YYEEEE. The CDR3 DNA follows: TGTGCCAGCAGCTTCTTCAGTTACAATGAGCAGTTCTTC. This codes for CASSFFSYNEQFF.

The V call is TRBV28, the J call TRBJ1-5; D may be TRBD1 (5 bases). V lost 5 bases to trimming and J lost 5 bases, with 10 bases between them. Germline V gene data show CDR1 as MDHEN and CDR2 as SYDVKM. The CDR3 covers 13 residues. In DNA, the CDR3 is TGTGCCAGCAGTCCTCTGGGGGATCAGCCCCAGCATTTT. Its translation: CASSPLGDQPQHF.

The CDR3: CASSQHRDRTGNTIYF. The CDR3 nucleotides are TGTGCCAGCAGCCAGCACCGGGACAGGACTGGAAACACCATATATTTT. The J gene is TRBJ1-3, the V gene TRBV3-1 (or the pseudogene TRBV3-2), with 8 bases matching TRBD1. From germline, CDR1 is LGHDT and CDR2 YNNKEL (reference sequence). The ends lost 3 bases at V and 2 bases at J; junction bases unmatched: 6. This CDR3 has 16 amino acids.

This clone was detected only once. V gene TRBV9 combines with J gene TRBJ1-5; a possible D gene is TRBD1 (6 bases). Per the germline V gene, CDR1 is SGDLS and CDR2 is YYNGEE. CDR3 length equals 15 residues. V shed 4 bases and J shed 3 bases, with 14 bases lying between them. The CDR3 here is CASSFTGNFNQPQHF. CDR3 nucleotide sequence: TGTGCCAGCAGCTTTACAGGGAATTTCAATCAGCCCCAGCATTTT.

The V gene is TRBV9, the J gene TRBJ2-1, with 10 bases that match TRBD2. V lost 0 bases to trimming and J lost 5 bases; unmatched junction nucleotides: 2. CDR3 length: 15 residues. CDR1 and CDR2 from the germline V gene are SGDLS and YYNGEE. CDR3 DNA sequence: TGTGCCAGCAGCGTAGGGACTAGCGGAAACAATGAGCAGTTCTTC. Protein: CASSVGTSGNNEQFF.

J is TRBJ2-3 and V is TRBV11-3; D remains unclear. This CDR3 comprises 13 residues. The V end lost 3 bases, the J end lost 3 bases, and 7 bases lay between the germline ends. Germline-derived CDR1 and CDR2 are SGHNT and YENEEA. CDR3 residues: CASSLAATDTQYF. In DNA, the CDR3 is TGTGCCAGCAGCTTGGCAGCTACAGATACGCAGTATTTT.

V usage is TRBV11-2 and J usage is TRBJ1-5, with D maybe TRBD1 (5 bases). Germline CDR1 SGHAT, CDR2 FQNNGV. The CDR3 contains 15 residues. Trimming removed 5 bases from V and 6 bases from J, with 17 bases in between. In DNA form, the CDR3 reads TGTGCCAGCAGCCCTGGCCCGTCGAGGGGTCAGCCCCAGCATTTT. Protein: CASSPGPSRGQPQHF.

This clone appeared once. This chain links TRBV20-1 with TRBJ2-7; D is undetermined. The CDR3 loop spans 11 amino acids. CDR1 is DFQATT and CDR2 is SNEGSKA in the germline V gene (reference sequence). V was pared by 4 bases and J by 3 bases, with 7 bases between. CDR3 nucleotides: TGCAGTGCTATGCGGAACTACGAGCAGTACTTC. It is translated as CSAMRNYEQYF.

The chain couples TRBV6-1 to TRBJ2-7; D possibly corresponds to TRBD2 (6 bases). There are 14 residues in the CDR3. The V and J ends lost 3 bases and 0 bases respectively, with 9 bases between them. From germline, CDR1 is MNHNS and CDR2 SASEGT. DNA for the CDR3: TGTGCCAGCAGTGAGTCCGGGAGCTCCTACGAGCAGTACTTC. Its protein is CASSESGSSYEQYF.

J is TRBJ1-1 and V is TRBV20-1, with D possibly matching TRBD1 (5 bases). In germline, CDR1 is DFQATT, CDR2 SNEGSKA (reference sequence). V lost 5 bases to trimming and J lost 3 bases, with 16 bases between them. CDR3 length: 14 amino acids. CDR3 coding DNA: TGCAGTGCTGGTGGGGGGGGAGGGTACACTGAAGCTTTCTTT. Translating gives CSAGGGGGYTEAFF.

DNA of the CDR3: TGTGCCACCAGTGATGGAGTTTATAGCAATCAGCCCCAGCATTTT. Translation: CATSDGVYSNQPQHF. The J gene is TRBJ1-5, the V gene TRBV24-1; D uncertain. This CDR3 has 15 amino acids. Between the trimmed V and J ends, which lost 3 bases and 0 bases, there was a span of 8 bases. From germline, CDR1 is KGHDR and CDR2 SFDVKD.

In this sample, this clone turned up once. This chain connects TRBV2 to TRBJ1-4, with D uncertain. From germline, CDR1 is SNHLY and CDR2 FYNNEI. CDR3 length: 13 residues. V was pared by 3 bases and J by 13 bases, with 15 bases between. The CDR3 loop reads CASSDKEVSTLFF. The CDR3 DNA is TGTGCCAGCAGTGATAAGGAGGTATCCACACTGTTTTTT.

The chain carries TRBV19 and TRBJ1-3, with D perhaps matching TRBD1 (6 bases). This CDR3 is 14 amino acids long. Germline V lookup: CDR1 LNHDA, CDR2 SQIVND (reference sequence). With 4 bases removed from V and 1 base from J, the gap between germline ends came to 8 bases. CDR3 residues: CASSTRGSGNTIYF. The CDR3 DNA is TGTGCCAGTAGTACCAGGGGATCTGGAAACACCATATATTTT.

CDR3 sequence: CASGLAGAYEQYF. CDR3 sequence (DNA): TGTGCCAGTGGACTAGCGGGGGCCTACGAGCAGTACTTC. The chain employs TRBV2 and TRBJ2-7, with 13 bases fitting TRBD2. The germline CDR1 and CDR2 sequences are SNHLY and FYNNEI. There are 13 residues in the CDR3. J gave up 2 bases and V 9 bases, and 1 base lay outside the gene matches.

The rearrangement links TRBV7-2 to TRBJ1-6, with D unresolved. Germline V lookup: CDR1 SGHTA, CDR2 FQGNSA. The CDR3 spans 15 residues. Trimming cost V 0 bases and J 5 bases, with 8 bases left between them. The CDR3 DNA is TGTGCCAGCAGCTTAGCGCGGGGAAATAATTCACCCCTCCACTTT. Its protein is CASSLARGNNSPLHF.

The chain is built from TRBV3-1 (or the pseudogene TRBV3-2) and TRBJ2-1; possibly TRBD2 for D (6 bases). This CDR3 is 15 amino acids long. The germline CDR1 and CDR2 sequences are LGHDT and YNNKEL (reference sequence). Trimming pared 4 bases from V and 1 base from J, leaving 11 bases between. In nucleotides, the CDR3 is TGTGCCAGCAGCCCGGGACTGGGATCCTACAATGAGCAGTTCTTC. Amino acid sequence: CASSPGLGSYNEQFF.